This passage covers 30 T cell receptor beta chains from one sample sequenced in a study of T cell responses to AZD1222 COVID-19 vaccine listed by TCRdb under 2021. Receptors were amplified or captured by the immunoSEQ multiplex PCR assay. What TCRdb holds here is the immuneACCESS table cut down to in-frame rearrangements. Part of the clones is not present; checked against another copy, under half of the missing clones reflect an unresolved V gene, and the others are unexplained. This sample holds 90,000 to 150,000 clones; around 87% were observed only once. Together, the top ten hold less than 4.5% of the sample. The time point tag for this specimen amounts to: baseline before first vaccination. This sample comprised peripheral blood, obtained on day 0 of AZD1222 vaccination. These receptors were taken from an adult in good health.

The V gene is TRBV6-5, the J gene TRBJ2-7; 7 nucleotides line up with TRBD1. J was trimmed by 8 bases and V by 6 bases; bases with no gene match: 13. CDR1 MNHEY and CDR2 SVGAGI come from the germline V gene. The CDR3 runs to 14 residues. CDR3 nucleotide sequence: TGTGCCAGCAGACAGGGGCCCGACCCTACGAAGCAGTACTTC. Protein product: CASRQGPDPTKQYF.

The chain joins TRBV3-1 (or the pseudogene TRBV3-2) to TRBJ2-1; 9 nucleotides match TRBD2. CDR3 length: 16 amino acids. CDR1 is LGHDT and CDR2 is YNNKEL in the germline V gene (reference sequence). Germline trimming cut 1 base from V and 7 bases from J; bases unmatched to any gene: 8. CDR3 region: CASSQGSAGGRNEQFF. CDR3 in DNA: TGTGCCAGCAGCCAAGGGTCGGCGGGGGGGAGGAATGAGCAGTTCTTC.

This clone was counted between two and nine times. The V and J genes are TRBV9 and TRBJ2-3; D uncertain. V was shortened by 0 bases and J by 2 bases, with 7 bases between the two germline ends. Germline V CDR1 and CDR2: SGDLS, YYNGEE. The CDR3 covers 14 residues. CDR3 in DNA: TGTGCCAGCAGCGTAGAAGCCTTCACAGATACGCAGTATTTT. Translated, it gives CASSVEAFTDTQYF.

This chain links TRBV7-6 with TRBJ1-1; 9 bases map to TRBD1. This CDR3 contains 16 residues. Germline CDR1 is SGHVS and CDR2 is FNYEAQ. The trim removed 0 bases at V and 4 bases at J, leaving 6 bases unmatched. The CDR3 loop reads CASSLAGTGQGTEAFF. The CDR3 nucleotides are TGTGCCAGCAGCTTAGCCGGGACAGGGCAGGGCACTGAAGCTTTCTTT.

The genes are TRBV5-6 and TRBJ1-4; TRBD1 might be the D (5 bases). Trimming stripped 1 base from V and 5 bases from J, with 12 bases between. Germline loops: CDR1 SGHDT, CDR2 YYEEEE. The CDR3 contains 15 residues. The CDR3 nucleotides read TGTGCCAGCAGCTTGTTCGCGGGGGTAAATGAAAAACTGTTTTTT. It specifies CASSLFAGVNEKLFF.

V and J are TRBV14 and TRBJ2-3, with 7 bases fitting TRBD2. Germline lookup yields CDR1 SGHDN and CDR2 FVKESK. J was trimmed by 1 base and V by 4 bases; bases with no gene match: 8. CDR3 length: 16 residues. CDR3: CASSLWGGFGTDTQYF. The CDR3 nucleotides are TGTGCCAGCAGCCTCTGGGGGGGGTTCGGCACAGATACGCAGTATTTT.

The rearrangement links TRBV11-2 to TRBJ2-1; 9 bases agree with TRBD2. Per the germline V gene, CDR1 is SGHAT and CDR2 is FQNNGV. Germline trimming cut 2 bases from V and 2 bases from J; bases unmatched to any gene: 4. The CDR3 is made up of 16 amino acids. CDR3 DNA: TGTGCCAGCAGCTTATACGGCGGGGGGGCCTACAATGAGCAGTTCTTC. Amino acid sequence: CASSLYGGGAYNEQFF.

The chain combines TRBV4-3 with TRBJ2-3; possibly TRBD2 for D (6 bases). The germline gives CDR1 LGHNA, CDR2 YSLEER. This CDR3 has 15 residues. V lost 5 bases and J 2 bases, leaving 14 bases between the germline ends. The CDR3 nucleotides read TGCGCCAGCAGCTTCGGGACGGGGGTCACAGATACGCAGTATTTT. The encoded protein is CASSFGTGVTDTQYF.

The gene calls are TRBV2 and TRBJ2-7; 9 nucleotides agree with TRBD1. V was pared by 6 bases and J by 4 bases, with 16 bases of the junction left unmatched. The germline gives CDR1 SNHLY, CDR2 FYNNEI. This CDR3 has 17 amino acids. CDR3 residues: CASSAWGTGQGGYEQYF. CDR3 nucleotide sequence: TGTGCCAGCAGCGCGTGGGGGACGGGACAGGGTGGATACGAGCAGTACTTC.

The rearrangement uses TRBV6-5 and TRBJ2-7; D perhaps matches TRBD2 (7 bases). V lost 7 bases to trimming and J lost 4 bases, with 14 bases between them. This CDR3 spans 13 amino acids. The germline gives CDR1 MNHEY, CDR2 SVGAGI. The CDR3 reads CASTLRGQYEQYF. The CDR3, as DNA: TGTGCCAGCACATTGCGGGGGCAGTACGAGCAGTACTTC.

This sequence joins TRBV18 and TRBJ1-5; TRBD1 aligns across 8 bases. After removal of 3 bases from V and 3 bases from J, the junction contained 7 bases not matched to a gene. Germline loops: CDR1 KGHSH, CDR2 LQKENI. The CDR3 is 16 amino acids. CDR3 in DNA: TGTGCCAGCTCACCTCTGGACAGGGATCACAATCAGCCCCAGCATTTT. This encodes CASSPLDRDHNQPQHF.

The V call is TRBV3-1 (or the pseudogene TRBV3-2), the J call TRBJ1-1; 10 positions agree with TRBD1. V was pared by 1 base and J by 5 bases, with 10 bases of the junction left unmatched. Germline V gives CDR1 LGHDT, CDR2 YNNKEL (reference sequence). The CDR3 is 17 amino acids. As DNA, the CDR3 is TGTGCCAGCAGCCAAGTGCGGGGACAGGGGCGGTTAACTGAAGCTTTCTTT. Amino acids: CASSQVRGQGRLTEAFF.

The rearrangement joins TRBV5-5 to TRBJ1-1; TRBD1 might be the D (6 bases). Germline V gene lookup returns CDR1 SGHKS and CDR2 YYEKEE (reference sequence). Trimming stripped 4 bases from V and 5 bases from J, with 12 bases between. CDR3 size: 13 residues. The CDR3 bases are TGTGCCAGCAGCCCTACAGGGAAAACTGAAGCTTTCTTT. It specifies CASSPTGKTEAFF.

V usage is TRBV3-1 (or the pseudogene TRBV3-2) and J usage is TRBJ1-1; TRBD1 matches at 7 bases. The CDR3 spans 17 residues. V trimming: 1 base; J trimming: 0 bases; junction bases outside the gene matches: 8. Germline lookup yields CDR1 LGHDT and CDR2 YNNKEL (reference sequence). CDR3 residues: CASSQGPGQVMNTEAFF. DNA for the CDR3: TGTGCCAGCAGCCAAGGACCCGGACAGGTTATGAACACTGAAGCTTTCTTT.

In this sample, this clone turned up once. V is TRBV4-1 and J is TRBJ1-4; D is unresolved. Trimming cost V 0 bases and J 0 bases, with 8 bases left between them. The CDR3 extends over 16 amino acids. In germline, CDR1 is MGHRA, CDR2 YSYEKL. CDR3 DNA: TGCGCCAGCAGCCAAGATCGAACTACAACTAATGAAAAACTGTTTTTT. Translating gives CASSQDRTTTNEKLFF.

This clone has a single count. The chain's CDR3 is CASSQDTGQLNTGELFF. CDR3 sequence (DNA): TGTGCCAGCAGCCAAGATACCGGGCAGCTAAACACCGGGGAGCTGTTTTTT. V usage is TRBV3-1 (or the pseudogene TRBV3-2) and J usage is TRBJ2-2; D not certain. The germline V gene encodes CDR1 LGHDT and CDR2 YNNKEL (reference sequence). The CDR3 spans 17 residues. The ends were cut back, 0 bases at V and 2 bases at J, with 13 bases in the middle.

In DNA, the CDR3 is TGTGCCAGCAGCTTGGGGGGAGGGCCCCAGCATTTT. Its protein product is CASSLGGGPQHF. V is TRBV5-4 and J is TRBJ1-5; unclear D gene. CDR3 length equals 12 residues. V shed 0 bases and J shed 9 bases, with 7 bases lying between them. Germline V lookup: CDR1 SGHNT, CDR2 YYREEE (reference sequence).

This chain connects TRBV18 to TRBJ1-4; D is undetermined. The CDR3 consists of 13 residues. Trimming stripped 5 bases from V and 4 bases from J, with 8 bases between. Germline-derived CDR1 and CDR2 are KGHSH and LQKENI. CDR3 sequence reads: CASSAGFNEKLFF. Written as DNA, the CDR3 is TGTGCCAGCTCAGCGGGATTTAATGAAAAACTGTTTTTT. Drawing the rest from reference TRBV18 and TRBJ1-4, the complete variable domain is NAGVMQNPRHLVRRRGQEARLRCSPMKGHSHVYWYRQLPEEGLKFMVYLQKENIIDESGMPKERFSAEFPKEGPSILRIQQVVRGDSAAYFCASSAGFNEKLFFGSGTQLSVL.

The chain couples TRBV11-2 to TRBJ2-4, with 10 bases fitting TRBD2. The V segment lost 5 bases and the J segment 5 bases; nucleotides outside the gene matches: 6. Germline V gene lookup returns CDR1 SGHAT and CDR2 FQNNGV. The CDR3 consists of 15 residues. The CDR3 loop is CASSKAGGPQNIQYF. CDR3 DNA: TGTGCCAGCAGCAAAGCGGGGGGGCCCCAAAACATTCAGTACTTC.

The chain's CDR3 is CASPPRVNYNEQFF. The CDR3 DNA reads as TGTGCCTCCCCCCCCCGGGTCAACTACAATGAGCAGTTCTTC. The rearrangement joins TRBV24-1 to TRBJ2-1; the D is unclear. Trimming took off 12 bases at V and 3 bases at J, with 17 bases between the two ends. This CDR3 comprises 14 residues. Germline V gives CDR1 KGHDR, CDR2 SFDVKD.

This chain connects TRBV5-1 to TRBJ1-6; no reliable D call. The CDR3 totals 15 residues. Trimming cost V 1 base and J 9 bases, with 14 bases left between them. Germline values: CDR1 SGHRS, CDR2 YFSETQ. CDR3 nucleotide sequence: TGCGCCAGCAGCTTGATTTCTGGGTCGCTTTCACCCCTCCACTTT. Its translation is CASSLISGSLSPLHF.

The chain joins TRBV5-1 to TRBJ2-3, with TRBD2 matching 10 bases. This CDR3 has 15 amino acids. V trimming: 3 bases; J trimming: 5 bases; junction bases outside the gene matches: 6. CDR1 is SGHRS and CDR2 is YFSETQ in the germline V gene. This CDR3 reads CASSSAGGPEDTQYF. The CDR3, as DNA: TGCGCCAGCAGCTCAGCGGGGGGGCCTGAAGATACGCAGTATTTT.

The sample holds one count of this clone. The V and J genes are TRBV5-1 and TRBJ2-6, with 7 bases fitting TRBD1. Germline CDR1 reads SGHRS; CDR2 reads YFSETQ. The CDR3 length is 16 residues. Germline trimming cut 2 bases from V and 2 bases from J; bases unmatched to any gene: 4. The CDR3 bases are TGCGCCAGCAGCTTACAGGGGCAGCCTGGGGCCAACGTCCTGACTTTC. Its translation is CASSLQGQPGANVLTF.

The chain carries TRBV4-1 and TRBJ1-5; D possibly corresponds to TRBD1 (5 bases). Germline-derived CDR1 and CDR2 are MGHRA and YSYEKL. V was cut by 1 base and J by 5 bases, with 12 bases left in between. The CDR3 covers 15 residues. CDR3 sequence (DNA): TGCGCCAGCAGCCAAGTTAAGTCAGGGCATCAGCCCCAGCATTTT. Protein product: CASSQVKSGHQPQHF.

The V and J genes are TRBV6-1 and TRBJ1-4, with TRBD1 as a possible D gene (5 bases). The V gene's germline CDR1 is MNHNS and CDR2 SASEGT. The CDR3 is made up of 14 amino acids. The V end lost 1 base, the J end lost 7 bases, and 10 bases lay between the germline ends. CDR3 in amino acids: CASSEGQGSEKLFF. The CDR3 DNA reads TGTGCCAGCAGTGAAGGTCAGGGAAGTGAAAAACTGTTTTTT.

The chain employs TRBV4-3 and TRBJ2-3, with 9 bases fitting TRBD2. The V and J ends lost 3 bases and 1 base, in that order; junction bases with no gene match: 5. Germline CDR1 reads LGHNA; CDR2 reads YSLEER. The CDR3 runs to 16 residues. The CDR3 region is CASSHTASGGTDTQYF. Written as DNA, the CDR3 is TGCGCCAGCAGCCATACCGCTAGCGGGGGCACAGATACGCAGTATTTT.

This clone showed up just once. The chain is built from TRBV2 and TRBJ2-4, with 8 positions matching TRBD1. The CDR3 has 16 amino acids. The J segment lost 6 bases and the V segment lost 3 bases, leaving 10 bases of the junction unmatched. Germline CDR1 reads SNHLY; CDR2 reads FYNNEI. The CDR3, as DNA: TGTGCCAGCAGTGAGTTTCAGGGGGCTCGGGGAAACATTCAGTACTTC. It specifies CASSEFQGARGNIQYF.

V gene TRBV7-8 combines with J gene TRBJ1-3, with D possibly being TRBD1 (5 bases). Trimming removed 3 bases from V and 0 bases from J, with 21 bases in between. CDR1 and CDR2 from the germline V gene are SGHVS and FQNEAQ. The CDR3 covers 19 residues. Here the CDR3 DNA reads TGTGCCAGCAGCTTGCCCTTGCTAGGGGAAGACGTCTCTGGAAACACCATATATTTT. Translating gives CASSLPLLGEDVSGNTIYF.

This chain connects TRBV9 to TRBJ2-3; no definite D call. The CDR3 totals 15 residues. V gave up 1 base and J gave up 5 bases, with 14 bases separating them. Germline lookup yields CDR1 SGDLS and CDR2 YYNGEE. This CDR3 reads CASSVIGATGDTQYF. The CDR3 DNA reads as TGTGCCAGCAGCGTAATCGGAGCGACCGGAGATACGCAGTATTTT.

This chain connects TRBV7-9 to TRBJ2-3; 9 nucleotides match TRBD1. The junction had 8 bases not matched to a gene; V was cut back by 5 bases and J by 5 bases. Looked up from germline, CDR1 is SEHNR and CDR2 is FQNEAQ (reference sequence). This CDR3 is built from 15 residues. The DNA for the CDR3 is TGTGCCAGCAGCACCGGGACAGGGATTATAGATACGCAGTATTTT. Translated: CASSTGTGIIDTQYF. Supplemented by reference TRBV7-9 and TRBJ2-3, the full variable domain reads DTGVSQNPRHKITKRGQNVTFRCDPISEHNRLYWYRQTLGQGPEFLTYFQNEAQLEKSRLLSDRFSAERPKGSFSTLEIQRTEQGDSAMYLCASSTGTGIIDTQYFGPGTRLTVL.